Listed below are T cell receptor beta chains from one sample, sequenced in a study of cytomegalovirus exposure and HLA in healthy donors. Sequenced by immunoSEQ multiplex PCR; TCRdb stores in-frame clones only, minus some. Of over 85,000 clones listed, just under 95% are singletons. The sequencing input was PBMCs. The receptors were gathered from a woman aged 18-29 years in good health and CMV-seronegative. The CDR3 runs from the conserved cysteine through the conserved F or W.

>TRBJ1-2|TRBV2
CASSEDGTGWGYTF
>TRBJ2-7|TRBV9
CASSVGGLQASYEQYF
>TRBJ2-7|TRBV9
CASSVSGVVDYEQYF
>TRBJ1-5|TRBV5-8
CASIDTLWLGQPQHF
>TRBJ2-7|TRBV5-4
CASSPSGSAEQYF
>TRBJ2-5|TRBV15
CATSSDPGTRYQETQYF
>TRBJ1-1|TRBV9
CASSEGGGTEAFF
>TRBJ1-2|TRBV5-5
CASSLRTDYGYTF
>TRBJ1-1|TRBV7-9
CASSRLENTEAFF
>TRBJ2-3|TRBV6-1
CASSVIMASGGALDTQYF
>TRBJ2-2|TRBV30
CALRDSKGDTGELFF
>TRBJ2-1|TRBV7-9
CASSLYPGQGAKNEQFF
>TRBJ2-1|TRBV6-1
CASSGLAGGHNEQFF
>TRBJ1-5|TRBV9
CASSLGTGDQPQHF
>TRBJ1-4|TRBV7-2
CASSLGTGGKLFF
>TRBJ1-2|TRBV27
CASSFFAGGSYGYTF
>TRBJ1-3|TRBV18
CASSTDSSGNTIYF
>TRBJ2-7|TRBV6-1
CASSEALTATGLSYEQYF
>TRBJ2-1|TRBV14
CASSQDQWSGERQFF
>TRBJ1-2|TRBV6-5
CASRPTGGGYTF
>TRBJ1-4|TRBV4-2
CASSQTSSLGEKLFF
>TRBJ2-1|TRBV4-1
CASSHFPTVAGGLREQFF
>TRBJ1-2|TRBV29-1
CSVRPGQPGLDYGYTF
>TRBJ1-2|TRBV4-1
CASSQREDGTGPYGYTF
>TRBJ1-1|TRBV30
CAGGETEAFF
>TRBJ2-5|TRBV5-1
CASAMEGRDEETQYF
>TRBJ1-1|TRBV7-2
CASSPRQATEAFF
>TRBJ2-7|TRBV7-2
CASSLITGTYEQYF
>TRBJ1-2|TRBV7-8
CASKPFGQLNYGYTF
>TRBJ2-5|TRBV7-2
CASRHSGTSGSQYF
>TRBJ2-1|TRBV7-2
CASTIGGSSYNEQFF
>TRBJ2-1|TRBV18
CASSPMRVEQFF
>TRBJ2-4|TRBV6-5
CASSYSFGDQNIQYF
>TRBJ2-1|TRBV27
CASSGWTSGISYNEQFF
>TRBJ2-5|TRBV5-4
CASSLAVQETQYF
>TRBJ1-5|TRBV10-3
CAISESTLRGLRNQPQHF
>TRBJ2-7|TRBV7-9
CASSADRPTYEQYF
>TRBJ2-1|TRBV9
CASSGRVENPERNEQFF
>TRBJ1-2|TRBV15
CATSRASGTGDGYTF
>TRBJ2-1|TRBV19
CASQGGSNYNEQFF
>TRBJ1-5|TRBV4-1
CASSQVPGDASRKTHQPQHF
>TRBJ1-2|TRBV9
CASSVEGGGRGYGYTF
>TRBJ2-4|TRBV2
CASSQGANQYF
>TRBJ2-7|TRBV12-5
CASGTSGLAGIEQYF
>TRBJ2-7|TRBV5-6
CASSYPGTSGSYEQYF
>TRBJ2-7|TRBV7-2
CASSPSYEQYF
>TRBJ2-7|TRBV10-3
CAISPGLAVNYEQYF
>TRBJ2-7|TRBV18
CASSPGQPRMEQYF
>TRBJ1-2|TRBV7-9
CASSDRDRRGVRNGYTF
>TRBJ1-5|TRBV12-5
CASGHDRGSNQPQHF
>TRBJ2-1|TRBV14
CASSQDPGRAFQFF
>TRBJ2-7|TRBV5-4
CASSPQGLSSYEQYF
>TRBJ2-5|TRBV7-2
CASTPGTSIQETQYF
>TRBJ1-5|TRBV5-6
CASSSGTGVMQPQHF
>TRBJ2-7|TRBV7-2
CASSLASRGSQYEQYF
>TRBJ2-7|TRBV6-1
CASGGTYEQYF
>TRBJ2-7|TRBV5-5
CASSSDRGYEQYF